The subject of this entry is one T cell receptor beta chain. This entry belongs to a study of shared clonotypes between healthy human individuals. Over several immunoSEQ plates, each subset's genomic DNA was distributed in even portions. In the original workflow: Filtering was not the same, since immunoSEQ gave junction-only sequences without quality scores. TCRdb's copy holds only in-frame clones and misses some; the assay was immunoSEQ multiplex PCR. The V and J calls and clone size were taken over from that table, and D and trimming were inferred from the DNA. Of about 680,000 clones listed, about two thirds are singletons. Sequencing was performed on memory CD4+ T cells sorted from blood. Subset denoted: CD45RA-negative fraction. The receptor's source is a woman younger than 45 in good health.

Written as DNA, the CDR3 is TGTGCCAGCAGTCGGACAAGGGATCAGCCCCAGCATTTT. This gives the protein CASSRTRDQPQHF. V usage is TRBV2 and J usage is TRBJ1-5; weak D call: TRBD1 (5 bases). Germline V CDR1 and CDR2: SNHLY, FYNNEI. Trimming took 5 bases from V and 5 from J, leaving 10 bases between them. The CDR3 is made up of 13 amino acids.